This note documents a single TCR beta chain sequence. Its antigen target is currently unknown. Base qualities are not at hand, and no much larger clone is one base apart. In total, approximately 700 healthy bone marrow donors made up the cohort. All cohort members were sampled while nominally healthy, although unrecorded immune exposures were likely present. The donor tested CMV seronegative and was one of the 352 seronegative cohort members. A peripheral blood sample was collected from each donor, and TCR beta sequencing was performed on peripheral blood mononuclear cells. The Qiagen DNeasy Blood Extraction Kit was used to extract genomic DNA from the blood cell samples. This sample is drawn from a study of cytomegalovirus exposure and HLA in healthy donors (TCRdb year 2017). Context from the whole study: In an earlier analysis of roughly 500 of the donors, 276 Gb of sequence data and some 100 million unique TCR beta sequences from 180 million or so T cells were reported. An early release that covered fewer than 800 HLA-typed donors contained approximately 300 gigabases of sequencing data and tens of millions of unique TCR sequences. Of the 398 genotyped donors, 81% fell in the genetic ancestry cluster associated with self-reported Caucasian donors. The study aimed to test whether signatures of past pathogen exposure could be identified by cataloging public T cell receptors. The T cell repertoires of 550 to 850 subjects were profiled by immunosequencing and related to cytomegalovirus serostatus. Besides the first cohort of roughly 640 subjects, a separate validation cohort made up of roughly 120 different subjects was used. To predict cytomegalovirus infection status, the study brought together high-throughput TCR immunosequencing, statistical association of individual TCRs with disease status, and machine learning. To study patterns of TCR occurrence, a later analysis re-analyzed previously published TCR beta repertoires from around 670 donors and added high-resolution HLA genotyping. Rather than drawing on any new phenotypic data, the later analysis identified candidate immune exposures from TCR beta sequences and the way those sequences occurred across donors. In an earlier analysis of a few hundred of the donors, high-throughput TCR beta sequencing was used to judge whether each TCR beta V gene segment behaved as functional or pseudogenic. Donor age, sex, ethnicity and CMV serostatus were compiled together with the repertoire data. A later genetic analysis took genome-wide SNP genotypes for about 65% of the roughly 670 donors and used that subset as a discovery cohort. All discovery cohort repertoires had been generated on a single sequencing platform. Class I and class II HLA loci were covered by the typing at four-digit resolution. Typing coverage differed by locus: A, B, C, DRB1 and DQB1 were typed in about 629-640 donors, DQA1 in about 500, DPA1 in around 600, and DPB1 in about 450. Roughly five DR-DQ haplotypes were treated as single units for association and clustering because of strong linkage in the cohort. On average, roughly 250,000 unique TCR beta nucleotide sequences were sequenced per donor among 300 to 500 genotyped donors of the cohort, with around 19% of those sequences being non-productive.

Taken from cysteine to phenylalanine, the CDR3 has 15 residues. Left in the record is the CDR3 DNA by itself, 45 bases read in frame from the first base. Germline trimming: 2 bases from V, 2 bases from J; junction bases outside gene matches: 2. Via the germline V gene (reference sequence), CDR1 is SEHNR and CDR2 FQNEAQ. Overall study results and their limits: A later analysis found that HLA-associated TCR beta chains were more clonally expanded and had lower generation probabilities than equally common non-associated chains. An earlier analysis of roughly 570 of the donors showed that most TCR beta V segments appeared in productive rearrangements either about 87% or about 30% of the time, which broadly matched IMGT annotations. Some IMGT-functional V segments, including TRBV6-2 and TRBV6-3, could not be distinguished by the 87-base-pair reads and were therefore excluded. While some public TCRs were present in many individuals, most TCR sequences turned up only very rarely across donors. Cytomegalovirus status was reported to be diagnosed by the classifier with high specificity and sensitivity in both the original and validation cohorts. The presence/absence analyses assumed that sequencing depth was roughly uniform across donors, and that assumption may not be true. In vitro tests confirmed that a few of the cytomegalovirus-associated TCR beta chains recognize cytomegalovirus antigens. Because counts were too low, 15 to 20 rarely observed V segments, including chromosome 9 orphons, were excluded from the earlier analysis of fewer than 650 of the donors. Because HLA typing was missing for some donors at each locus, association tests included only the typed subset. In a later analysis, several top co-occurrence clusters were reported to appear linked to parvovirus B19, influenza, CMV and Epstein-Barr virus. A further reported finding was that TCR beta sequences accurately predicted the HLA-A and HLA-B alleles for most subjects in the first cohort. The authors suggested that the approach could potentially be extended to other disease states and immunological phenotypes. Strong co-occurrence of HLA alleles, especially DR and DQ, made assigning TCR associations to individual alleles difficult. Correlated functional status among segregating V segments might reflect linkage disequilibrium, but an unknown experimental factor could not be ruled out. In this cohort, only TCR beta chains were sequenced, and detectable features were limited by the absence of alpha or paired-chain data. A later analysis found that TCR association rates varied across HLA loci, with DRB1 alleles showing the most associated TCRs and HLA-C alleles the fewest. A cluster of highly shared sequence variants was judged likely to represent a technical artifact of the sequencing pipeline. Specific HLA alleles were associated with some 15,000 TCR beta sequences at a false discovery rate of 0.05 in a later analysis. In the study, around 160 TCR beta chains were listed as associated with cytomegalovirus. CMV serostatus was the only immune exposure information available for the cohort. An association between a missense DCLRE1C variant and V-gene and J-gene trimming of TCR beta chains was found in a later genetic analysis and replicated in an independent cohort. In a later analysis, most CMV-associated TCR beta chains were found to appear HLA-restricted, with HLA associations seemingly driven largely by CMV exposure. Compared with the 666-donor mean, donors in an Asian-associated ancestry cluster had fewer N-insertions in productive TCRs, according to a later genetic analysis.

The protocol used for the library was the immunoSEQ multiplex PCR assay. For the multiplex PCR, a mixture combining 60 forward primers for TCR Vbeta segments and 13 reverse primers for TCR Jbeta segments was used. The CDR3 region of rearranged TCR beta genes was amplified from genomic DNA by a multiplex PCR assay. Amplified TCR beta libraries were sequenced as 87-base-pair reads on the Illumina HiSeq System. As for the original processing: A later analysis counted about 80 million unique TCR beta chains across the 500 to 850 repertoires, and some 11 million of these chains were shared by at least two donors. A nearest-neighbor algorithm error-corrected the raw reads and collapsed the reads into unique sequences, merging closely related sequences to remove PCR and sequencing errors. V, D and J gene segments were assigned by aligning CDR3 sequences to IMGT reference sequences. For a sequence to be retained, at least a six-nucleotide match to both a V gene segment and a J gene segment was required. A rearrangement was called productive if the CDR3 had no stop codons and remained in frame with V and J, and every other rearrangement was called non-productive. Following IMGT convention, CDR3 was defined as the stretch from the second conserved V-encoded cysteine to the conserved J-encoded phenylalanine. The earlier analysis of 500 to 750 of the donors excluded any sequence lacking an unambiguous match to a single V gene segment. In an earlier analysis of 450 to 700 of the donors, V segments were called functional above 56.7% productive rearrangements and were called segregating when the between-donor standard deviation exceeded 5%. A statistical classification framework was developed to diagnose cytomegalovirus status using the catalog of TCR beta chain sequences. A later analysis assigned V and J genes by comparing TCR nucleotide sequences with IMGT/GENE-DB human TR gene sequences. Using the TCRdist pipeline, a later analysis assigned CDR3 sequences along with most-parsimonious VDJ recombination scenarios. In a later analysis, each TCR beta chain was defined by its CDR3 amino acid sequence together with its V-gene family, and reads without a unique V-gene family were excluded. To address suspected cross-contamination and a sequencing artifact, a later analysis removed roughly 640 highly shared, low-generation-probability nucleotide sequences. For each public chain, a later analysis derived a clonal expansion index from normalized ranks of inferred template counts within each repertoire. In a later analysis, generation probabilities were computed using a VDJ recombination model fitted to out-of-frame rearrangements, and the results were checked against IGoR. Hypergeometric tests were used in a later analysis to score TCR-TCR, TCR-HLA and TCR-CMV co-occurrence, with a repertoire-size bias correction applied to the TCR pairs. In a later analysis, false discovery rates were estimated by permuting HLA or CMV assignments 20 times. A later analysis grouped co-occurring TCRs with DBSCAN, adding TCRdist sequence similarity when clustering within HLA-allele-positive subsets. For co-occurrence clustering, repertoires with fewer than 30,000 or more than 120,000 public chains were excluded, along with four or five repertoires with anomalous nucleotide sharing. The source is immuneACCESS, and TCRdb retained only in-frame sequences with V and J called. Part of the clones is not carried over; for the studies checked, unresolved V genes explain less than half of this, and the remainder is unexplained. That table supplies the V and J calls and clone size; D and trimming were determined from the DNA. This sample is represented by about 94,000 clones; 50% to 75% of them were singletons. The ten largest clonotypes hold 3% to 4% of the sample.

The sample comprised PBMCs. The clonotype originates from a man aged 25 to 40 in good health and CMV-seronegative. This chain joins TRBV7-9 to TRBJ2-2, with TRBD1 identical over 7 junction bases. The CDR3 region reads CASSLRDSNTGELFF. The DNA sequence is as follows: TGTGCCAGCAGCTTAAGGGACAGCAACACCGGGGAGCTGTTTTTT. Beyond the CDR3, the reference TRBV7-9 and TRBJ2-2 genes provide the residues; the full variable domain reads: DTGVSQNPRHKITKRGQNVTFRCDPISEHNRLYWYRQTLGQGPEFLTYFQNEAQLEKSRLLSDRFSAERPKGSFSTLEIQRTEQGDSAMYLCASSLRDSNTGELFFGEGSRLTVL.